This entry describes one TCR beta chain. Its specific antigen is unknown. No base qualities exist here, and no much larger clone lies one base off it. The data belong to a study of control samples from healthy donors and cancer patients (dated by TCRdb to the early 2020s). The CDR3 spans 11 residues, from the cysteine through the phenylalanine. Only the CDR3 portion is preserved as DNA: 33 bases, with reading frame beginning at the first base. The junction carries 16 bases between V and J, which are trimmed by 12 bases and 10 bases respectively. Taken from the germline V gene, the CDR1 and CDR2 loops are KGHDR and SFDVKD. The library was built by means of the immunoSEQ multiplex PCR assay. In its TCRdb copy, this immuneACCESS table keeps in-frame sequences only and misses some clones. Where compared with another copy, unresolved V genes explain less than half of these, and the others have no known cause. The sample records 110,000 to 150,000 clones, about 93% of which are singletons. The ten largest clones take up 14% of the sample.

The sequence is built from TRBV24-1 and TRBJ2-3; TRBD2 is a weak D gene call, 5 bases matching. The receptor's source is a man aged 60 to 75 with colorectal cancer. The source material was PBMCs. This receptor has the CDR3 CAPPHHGAQYF. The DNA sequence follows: TGTGCCCCCCCCCATCACGGGGCGCAGTATTTT.